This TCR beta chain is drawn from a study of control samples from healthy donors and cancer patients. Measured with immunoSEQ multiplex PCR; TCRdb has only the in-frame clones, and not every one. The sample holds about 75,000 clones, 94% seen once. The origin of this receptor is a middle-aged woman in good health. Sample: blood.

The chain's CDR3 is CASSPGTGEAGELFF. CDR3 bases: TGTGCCAGCAGCCCGGGGACAGGGGAGGCCGGGGAGCTGTTTTTT. The chain is built from TRBV5-4 and TRBJ2-2, with 10 positions matching TRBD1. This CDR3 is built from 15 residues. Germline V CDR1 and CDR2: SGHNT, YYREEE (reference sequence). J was trimmed by 6 bases and V by 4 bases; bases with no gene match: 6.